A single sample gave rise to the 22 T cell receptor beta chains below, sequenced in a study of OX40 agonist ivuxolimab in advanced cancers. Assay: immunoSEQ multiplex PCR; the TCRdb copy retains only in-frame clones and omits some. The sample lists 65,000 to 90,000 clones, approximately 90% occurring once. Sample: CD4+ or CD8+ T cells sorted from blood, taken in a trial of the OX40 agonist ivuxolimab. These receptor sequences come from an adult with an advanced solid tumor such as melanoma, head and neck, liver or kidney cancer.

This chain uses TRBV27 with TRBJ2-7; TRBD1 matches 7 bases. Germline values: CDR1 MNHEY, CDR2 SMNVEV (reference sequence). There are 14 residues in the CDR3. With V trimmed by 3 bases and J by 2 bases, 4 bases remained unmatched. The chain's CDR3 is CASSLTGSTYEQYF. DNA for the CDR3: TGTGCCAGCAGTTTGACAGGGTCGACCTACGAGCAGTACTTC.

CDR3 DNA: TGCGCCAGCAGACCCGGACTGGCAGGCGGGGAGCTGTTTTTT. Its protein is CASRPGLAGGELFF. The chain has TRBV10-1 and TRBJ2-2; TRBD2 is a possible D gene (5 bases). From germline, CDR1 is WNHNN and CDR2 SYGVQD (reference sequence). The V end was cut by 6 bases, the J end by 7 bases, with 15 bases between. This CDR3 contains 14 residues.

The J gene is TRBJ2-7, the V gene TRBV11-2, with TRBD2 matching 7 bases. The CDR3 spans 12 residues. CDR1 is SGHAT and CDR2 is FQNNGV in the germline V gene. With 8 bases clipped from V and 3 bases from J, the junction kept 4 bases outside the gene matches. The CDR3 DNA is TGTGCCAGCGGGGGACTAAACTACGAGCAGTACTTC. As protein: CASGGLNYEQYF.

This chain connects TRBV7-9 to TRBJ2-7; 7 bases are a match to TRBD2. Per the germline V gene, CDR1 is SEHNR and CDR2 is FQNEAQ (reference sequence). V gave up 8 bases and J gave up 5 bases; unmatched junction bases: 9. The CDR3 length is 13 residues. Here the CDR3 reads CASEWGGSNEQYF. CDR3 bases: TGTGCCAGCGAGTGGGGGGGTTCGAACGAGCAGTACTTC.

The rearrangement joins TRBV27 to TRBJ1-1, with D possibly matching TRBD1 (6 bases). Trimming stripped 5 bases from V and 4 bases from J, with 20 bases between. CDR1 is MNHEY and CDR2 is SMNVEV in the germline V gene (reference sequence). The CDR3 is made up of 16 amino acids. CDR3: CASSPLGFGGGTEAFF. CDR3 coding DNA: TGTGCCAGCAGTCCCCTGGGTTTCGGAGGGGGCACTGAAGCTTTCTTT.

In DNA form, the CDR3 reads TGTGCCAGCAGCATCCGGACTAGCGGGAGGGAAGGCAATGAGCAGTTCTTC. Protein: CASSIRTSGREGNEQFF. This chain uses TRBV7-3 with TRBJ2-1; TRBD2 matches 15 bases. V lost 5 bases and J lost 6; bases outside the gene matches: 8. Germline CDR1 and CDR2: SGHTA and FQGTGA. The CDR3 is made up of 17 amino acids.

The chain has TRBV9 and TRBJ2-1, with D possibly matching TRBD2 (7 bases). Per germline, CDR1 SGDLS and CDR2 YYNGEE. Trimming removed 0 bases from V and 7 bases from J, with 23 bases in between. CDR3 length: 18 amino acids. The DNA of the CDR3 is TGTGCCAGCAGCGTAGATCTTGTAGGAGGGGGGGCCGAAAATGAGCAGTTCTTC. It codes for CASSVDLVGGGAENEQFF.

The chain combines TRBV30 with TRBJ2-1; TRBD2 matches at 8 bases. V shed 4 bases and J 7 bases; nucleotides not matched to a gene: 9. CDR1 is GTSNPN, CDR2 SVGIG, per germline (reference sequence). The CDR3 loop spans 14 amino acids. CDR3: CAWTLGLGLNEQFF. DNA of the CDR3: TGTGCCTGGACCCTGGGACTAGGGTTGAATGAGCAGTTCTTC.

This chain connects TRBV7-9 to TRBJ1-1; D ambiguous. The germline V gene encodes CDR1 SEHNR and CDR2 FQNEAQ (reference sequence). The CDR3 covers 12 residues. V was clipped by 5 bases and J by 1 base, with 5 bases between them. In DNA form, the CDR3 reads TGTGCCAGCAGCGATGAGAACACTGAAGCTTTCTTT. It specifies CASSDENTEAFF.

The V and J genes are TRBV28 and TRBJ2-7, with D perhaps TRBD1 (6 bases). This CDR3 contains 16 residues. Germline V lookup: CDR1 MDHEN, CDR2 SYDVKM. Trimming took off 3 bases at V and 2 bases at J, with 17 bases between the two ends. CDR3 bases: TGTGCCAGCAGTTTGACCCGGGACAACCCCACCTACGAGCAGTACTTC. Residues: CASSLTRDNPTYEQYF.

This chain uses TRBV15 with TRBJ1-1, with D perhaps TRBD1 (5 bases). The V end was cut by 3 bases, the J end by 3 bases, with 14 bases between. Germline-derived CDR1 and CDR2 are LNHNV and YYDKDF (reference sequence). The CDR3 length is 15 residues. CDR3 protein: CATSSRGPRDTEAFF. CDR3 DNA: TGTGCCACCAGCAGCCGGGGACCTAGGGACACTGAAGCTTTCTTT. Full variable domain (remainder filled in from reference TRBV15 and TRBJ1-1): DAMVIQNPRYQVTQFGKPVTLSCSQTLNHNVMYWYQQKSSQAPKLLFHYYDKDFNNEADTPDNFQSRRPNTSFCFLDIRSPGLGDTAMYLCATSSRGPRDTEAFFGQGTRLTVV.

The chain couples TRBV7-6 to TRBJ2-6, with D tentatively TRBD1 (5 bases). With 1 base removed from V and 0 bases from J, the gap between germline ends came to 10 bases. In germline, CDR1 is SGHVS, CDR2 FNYEAQ. CDR3 length equals 17 residues. The CDR3 DNA reads TGTGCCAGCAGCTTAGTGGCAGGGTTCTCTGGGGCCAACGTCCTGACTTTC. Protein: CASSLVAGFSGANVLTF.

This clone has only one observation. CDR3 sequence (DNA): TGTGCCAGCAGCCCCCTCCCAGCGGGAGGCCGGGAGCAGTTCTTC. This encodes CASSPLPAGGREQFF. The rearrangement links TRBV9 to TRBJ2-1, with 9 bases fitting TRBD2. V was clipped by 4 bases and J by 10 bases; unmatched bases: 12. The germline V gene encodes CDR1 SGDLS and CDR2 YYNGEE. The CDR3 has 15 amino acids.

This clone was recorded once. V and J are TRBV5-4 and TRBJ1-1; 9 nucleotides align to TRBD1. Germline V CDR1 and CDR2: SGHNT, YYREEE (reference sequence). The ends lost 0 bases at V and 0 bases at J; junction bases unmatched: 3. This CDR3 spans 16 amino acids. This CDR3 is CASSLGGTGMNTEAFF. In DNA, the CDR3 is TGTGCCAGCAGCTTGGGGGGGACAGGGATGAACACTGAAGCTTTCTTT.

The V call is TRBV7-9, the J call TRBJ1-2; tentative D call: TRBD1 (5 bases). V gave up 4 bases and J gave up 2 bases, with 14 bases separating them. This CDR3 is built from 15 residues. Germline CDR1 is SEHNR and CDR2 is FQNEAQ (reference sequence). The CDR3 reads CASSSLGRLNYGYTF. CDR3 bases: TGTGCCAGCAGCTCCCTGGGACGGCTGAACTATGGCTACACCTTC. Combining the CDR3 with reference TRBV7-9 and TRBJ1-2 gives the whole variable domain DTGVSQNPRHKITKRGQNVTFRCDPISEHNRLYWYRQTLGQGPEFLTYFQNEAQLEKSRLLSDRFSAERPKGSFSTLEIQRTEQGDSAMYLCASSSLGRLNYGYTFGSGTRLTVV.

The chain has TRBV5-1 and TRBJ2-7; 11 positions match TRBD2. Germline assignment: CDR1 SGHRS and CDR2 YFSETQ. Losses at the gene ends were 0 bases for V and 4 bases for J; bases not matched to a gene: 9. This CDR3 contains 17 residues. CDR3 bases: TGCGCCAGCAGCTTGGGGGATAGCGGGAGGGCTCCATACGAGCAGTACTTC. Encoded protein: CASSLGDSGRAPYEQYF.

The chain combines TRBV6-5 with TRBJ2-7; D gene unclear. V lost 0 bases and J lost 3, with 12 bases in between. CDR3 length equals 15 residues. Germline V gene data show CDR1 as MNHEY and CDR2 as SVGAGI. The CDR3 spells CASSYSIMGIYEQYF. CDR3 nucleotides: TGTGCCAGCAGTTACTCGATTATGGGTATCTACGAGCAGTACTTC.

This chain uses TRBV6-5 with TRBJ2-5, with unresolved D. The CDR3 extends over 13 amino acids. The V end was cut by 3 bases, the J end by 4 bases, with 9 bases between. Germline V gene lookup returns CDR1 MNHEY and CDR2 SVGAGI. The CDR3 sequence is CASSYRHLETQYF. CDR3 bases: TGTGCCAGCAGTTATCGACACCTAGAGACCCAGTACTTC.

The CDR3 is CASSLGVGTEAFF. CDR3 in DNA: TGTGCCAGCAGCTTAGGGGTCGGGACTGAAGCTTTCTTT. The rearrangement uses TRBV11-3 and TRBJ1-1, with unresolved D. The CDR3 runs to 13 residues. Germline V lookup: CDR1 SGHNT, CDR2 YENEEA. V dropped 1 base and J dropped 5 bases, with 8 bases sitting between them.

This chain links TRBV9 with TRBJ2-5; 7 bases align to TRBD2. Per germline, CDR1 SGDLS and CDR2 YYNGEE. This CDR3 spans 13 amino acids. V trimming: 1 base; J trimming: 6 bases; junction bases outside the gene matches: 3. CDR3 nucleotides: TGTGCCAGCAGCGTACGCGGGGGAAAGACCCAGTACTTC. This translates into CASSVRGGKTQYF.

The rearrangement uses TRBV27 and TRBJ2-2; D is unresolved. Per germline, CDR1 MNHEY and CDR2 SMNVEV (reference sequence). The CDR3 totals 14 residues. V was pared by 0 bases and J by 0 bases, with 2 bases between. The CDR3 region has the DNA TGTGCCAGCAGTTTATCGGCGAACACCGGGGAGCTGTTTTTT. Encoded protein: CASSLSANTGELFF.

The chain carries TRBV28 and TRBJ2-2, with 8 positions matching TRBD1. V shed 0 bases, J shed 7 bases, and the junction held 4 bases outside the gene matches. Germline V gene data show CDR1 as MDHEN and CDR2 as SYDVKM. The CDR3 contains 15 residues. CDR3 protein: CASSLWDRVRGELFF. Written as DNA, the CDR3 is TGTGCCAGCAGTTTATGGGACAGGGTCCGCGGGGAGCTGTTTTTT. Full variable domain (outside the CDR3, taken from reference TRBV28 and TRBJ2-2): DVKVTQSSRYLVKRTGEKVFLECVQDMDHENMFWYRQDPGLGLRLIYFSYDVKMKEKGDIPEGYSVSREKKERFSLILESASTNQTSMYLCASSLWDRVRGELFFGEGSRLTVL.